Detailed here is one T cell receptor beta chain. Antigen specificity is unknown. This sample stems from a study of OX40 agonist ivuxolimab in advanced cancers. Study information: Patients received ivuxolimab, an intravenous treatment, every 2 weeks at 0.01 to 10 mg/kg.

The V gene's germline CDR1 is SQVTM and CDR2 ANQGSEA. The CDR3 loop spans 12 amino acids. V shed 4 bases and J shed 3 bases, with 10 bases lying between them. Some clones are missing from TCRdb's copy, which holds only in-frame ones; the method was immunoSEQ multiplex PCR. The sample comprises tens of thousands of clones, roughly 89% of which are singletons, and about 0.2% rests with the top ten. Study outcomes and limitations: More expanded clones were found, on average, in CD8+ than in CD4+ T cells.

The material sequenced was CD4+ or CD8+ T cells sorted from blood, taken in a trial of the OX40 agonist ivuxolimab. The sequence was obtained from an adult with an advanced solid tumor such as melanoma, head and neck, liver or kidney cancer. The chain couples TRBV29-1 to TRBJ2-7, with D possibly matching TRBD1 (5 bases). The CDR3 reads CSVVGQNYEQYF. The CDR3, as DNA: TGCAGCGTTGTAGGACAAAACTACGAGCAGTACTTC.